Below, 26 T cell receptor beta chains from the same sample are listed, as sequenced in a study of vaccination and CD4 T cells after COVID-19. The assay that was used to sequence DNA from cultured CD4+ T cells was the Oncomine TCR Beta short-read assay. MiXCR, applied by TCRdb to the PCR reads, yields one record per CDR3 protein. This sample has some 16,000 distinct CDR3 sequences, with roughly 63% found just once. Treatment described: approximately nine-day PBMC culture with coronavirus spike peptide pools or control peptides (ViraFEST assay). These receptors' antigens are unknown. The sequenced material came from CD4+ T cells from blood, cultured in vitro. The receptors were sampled from a human donor who had recovered from COVID-19.

V gene TRBV6-1 combines with J gene TRBJ1-2, with 7 nucleotides matching TRBD1. CDR1 is MNHNS, CDR2 SASEGT, per germline. V lost 5 bases to trimming and J lost 9 bases; unmatched junction nucleotides: 12. The CDR3 extends over 14 amino acids. The CDR3 bases are TGTGCCAGCAGTAAAGGGACAGCATATGGGAGCTACACCTTC. It encodes CASSKGTAYGSYTF.

The chain has TRBV28 and TRBJ1-2, with D unclear. The CDR3 is 11 residues long. Germline V CDR1 and CDR2: MDHEN, SYDVKM. Trimming removed 10 bases at V and 2 bases at J, with 8 bases between. CDR3 sequence reads: CATGKNYGYTF. DNA for the CDR3: TGTGCCACCGGGAAGAACTATGGCTACACCTTC.

This chain uses TRBV28 with TRBJ1-6; D uncertain. The V gene lost 6 bases and the J gene lost 10 bases, with 13 bases spanning the gap. The V gene's germline CDR1 is MDHEN and CDR2 SYDVKM. CDR3 length: 13 amino acids. The CDR3 here is CASRRGRISPLHF. The CDR3 DNA reads TGTGCCAGCAGAAGAGGTCGGATCTCACCCCTCCACTTT.

J is TRBJ2-5 and V is TRBV6-1, with 12 bases lining up with TRBD2. Germline CDR1 is MNHNS and CDR2 is SASEGT. Trimming took 2 bases from V and 1 from J; bases not matched to a gene: 11. This CDR3 spans 19 amino acids. CDR3 coding DNA: TGTGCCAGCAGTGAATTCCCGACCTCTAGCGGGAGGGCCCAAGAGACCCAGTACTTC. Residues: CASSEFPTSSGRAQETQYF.

V and J are TRBV7-2 and TRBJ2-2, with TRBD2 matching over 10 bases. J lost 5 bases, V lost 6 bases, and 3 bases had no gene match. CDR1 is SGHTA, CDR2 FQGNSA, per germline. The CDR3 covers 14 residues. CDR3 sequence: CASRQRGGTGELFF. The CDR3 DNA reads TGTGCCAGCAGACAGCGGGGGGGTACCGGGGAGCTGTTTTTT. The variable domain in full, completed from reference TRBV7-2 and TRBJ2-2, reads GAGVSQSPSNKVTEKGKDVELRCDPISGHTALYWYRQSLGQGLEFLIYFQGNSAPDKSGLPSDRFSAERTGGSVSTLTIQRTQQEDSAVYLCASRQRGGTGELFFGEGSRLTVL.

The J gene is TRBJ1-1, the V gene TRBV2; TRBD1 matches at 7 bases. Germline V gene sequence: CDR1 SNHLY, CDR2 FYNNEI. The CDR3 is 13 residues long. The V gene end was trimmed by 7 bases and the J gene end by 4 bases; junction bases not matched to a gene: 6. CDR3 DNA sequence: TGTGCCAGCACTTCCGAGGGGGCCACTGAAGCTTTCTTT. The encoded protein is CASTSEGATEAFF. Looking up the rest from reference TRBV2 and TRBJ1-1 gives the full variable domain: EPEVTQTPSHQVTQMGQEVILRCVPISNHLYFYWYRQILGQKVEFLVSFYNNEISEKSEIFDDQFSVERPDGSNFTLKIRSTKLEDSAMYFCASTSEGATEAFFGQGTRLTVV.

The chain is built from TRBV10-3 and TRBJ2-7; perhaps D is TRBD1 or TRBD2 (5 bases each). Germline lookup yields CDR1 ENHRY and CDR2 SYGVKD. The CDR3 contains 15 residues. Trimming shortened V by 3 bases and J by 2 bases, and 14 bases separated the two germline ends. This CDR3 reads CAISELPGPPYEQYF. DNA for the CDR3: TGTGCCATCAGTGAACTTCCGGGACCCCCCTACGAGCAGTACTTC.

The DNA for the CDR3 is TGTGCCAGCAGTTACTCAGACCCTACGAACTATGGCTACACCTTC. Its translation: CASSYSDPTNYGYTF. V is TRBV6-5 and J is TRBJ1-2; unclear D gene. V lost 0 bases to trimming and J lost 2 bases, with 10 bases between them. Germline V gives CDR1 MNHEY, CDR2 SVGAGI. The CDR3 consists of 15 residues.

Remarks on this clonotype: One end of the junction varies from germline; a read error may be responsible. The J gene is TRBJ1-1, the V gene TRBV5-3, with 7 positions matching TRBD1. TRBV5-3 is designated an ORF whose function remains uncertain. This CDR3 is built from 15 residues. Here the CDR3 DNA reads TGTGCCAGCAGCTTAAGACAGGGCATGAACACTGAAGCTTTCTTT. Translated, it gives CASSLRQGMNTEAFF.

V usage is TRBV6-5 and J usage is TRBJ1-6; D is undetermined. This CDR3 contains 17 residues. Trimming shortened V by 0 bases and J by 7 bases, and 16 bases separated the two germline ends. Germline assignment: CDR1 MNHEY and CDR2 SVGAGI. The CDR3 nucleotides are TGTGCCAGCAGTTACTCGTACAGTGTTGTGGGGAATTCACCCCTCCACTTT. Its protein is CASSYSYSVVGNSPLHF.

This clonotype has more than one count but fewer than ten. The chain couples TRBV7-9 to TRBJ1-2; D might be TRBD1 (5 bases). The length of the CDR3 is 17 residues. CDR1 SEHNR and CDR2 FQNEAQ come from the germline V gene (reference sequence). V was shortened by 1 base and J by 2 bases, with 17 bases between the two germline ends. CDR3 coding DNA: TGTGCCAGCAGCTTAGACAGGAACCTGGTCGGGAACTATGGCTACACCTTC. Encoded protein: CASSLDRNLVGNYGYTF.

The rearrangement uses TRBV19 and TRBJ2-7; 9 bases match TRBD2. Trimming removed 3 bases from V and 2 bases from J; junction bases left unmatched: 17. Germline loops: CDR1 LNHDA, CDR2 SQIVND (reference sequence). The CDR3 covers 19 residues. The CDR3 is CASSMTLIRGGVRTYEQYF. In nucleotides, the CDR3 is TGTGCCAGTAGTATGACCCTTATTCGCGGGGGGGTCAGAACCTACGAGCAGTACTTC.

The gene calls are TRBV19 and TRBJ1-1; TRBD1 is a possible D gene (5 bases). This CDR3 contains 15 residues. Germline V CDR1 and CDR2: LNHDA, SQIVND (reference sequence). V lost 5 bases and J lost 1, with 14 bases in between. DNA of the CDR3: TGTGCCAGTAGTGCGCCCCAGGGAGGGAACACTGAAGCTTTCTTT. Its protein is CASSAPQGGNTEAFF.

This clonotype appeared a few times. The J gene is TRBJ1-3, the V gene TRBV7-2; no clear D gene. The CDR3 is made up of 13 amino acids. Trimming stripped 5 bases from V and 5 bases from J, with 10 bases between. Germline values: CDR1 SGHTA, CDR2 FQGNSA. CDR3 nucleotide sequence: TGTGCCAGCAGCGCTTTGACTCGAAACACCATATATTTT. Translation: CASSALTRNTIYF.

With respect to this clonotype: Its ends do not fully match the called genes, so a read error is possible. The chain's CDR3 is CASSLASGSGEQYF. For the CDR3, the DNA is TGTGCTAGCAGCTTAGCTAGCGGGAGCGGCGAGCAGTACTTC. The rearrangement uses TRBV7-7 and TRBJ2-7; 10 bases match TRBD2. Germline CDR1 and CDR2: SSHAT and FNYEAQ (reference sequence). The CDR3 is 14 amino acids.

This clonotype showed up just a few times. V gene TRBV7-9 combines with J gene TRBJ2-7; 9 nucleotides match TRBD2. Germline assignment: CDR1 SEHNR and CDR2 FQNEAQ (reference sequence). The CDR3 runs to 15 residues. The J segment lost 4 bases and the V segment lost 1 base, leaving 5 bases of the junction unmatched. The CDR3 loop reads CASSLVLAGEYEQYF. In nucleotides, the CDR3 is TGTGCCAGCAGCTTAGTATTAGCGGGAGAGTACGAGCAGTACTTC.

The chain recombines TRBV6-5 with TRBJ1-1, with TRBD1 as a possible D gene (6 bases). Germline CDR1 MNHEY, CDR2 SVGAGI. This CDR3 is built from 13 residues. Trimming removed 2 bases from V and 7 bases from J, with 11 bases in between. CDR3 bases: TGTGCCAGCAGTTACGCAGGGGCGATTGAAGCTTTCTTT. It translates to CASSYAGAIEAFF.

The chain carries TRBV6-2 or TRBV6-3 and TRBJ2-2; tentatively, D is TRBD1 or TRBD2 (5 bases each). The CDR3 contains 14 residues. V lost 8 bases to trimming and J lost 3 bases, with 13 bases between them. CDR1 is MNHEY, CDR2 SVGEGT, per germline. This CDR3 reads CASRDGPYTGELFF. CDR3 in DNA: TGTGCCAGCCGGGACGGACCATACACCGGGGAGCTGTTTTTT.

The genes are TRBV11-3 and TRBJ2-6, with 7 positions matching TRBD1. The CDR3 length is 15 residues. V was clipped by 3 bases and J by 1 base; unmatched bases: 0. Germline V gene data show CDR1 as SGHNT and CDR2 as YENEEA. CDR3 sequence: CASSFRGSGANVLTF. The CDR3, as DNA: TGTGCCAGCAGCTTCAGGGGGTCTGGGGCCAACGTCCTGACTTTC.

The chain carries TRBV2 and TRBJ1-1; unclear D gene. The V end was cut by 5 bases, the J end by 0 bases, with 1 base between. The CDR3 spans 11 residues. In germline, CDR1 is SNHLY, CDR2 FYNNEI. CDR3 protein: CASSLNTEAFF. For the CDR3, the DNA is TGTGCCAGCAGTTTGAACACTGAAGCTTTCTTT.

The rearrangement links TRBV12-3 or TRBV12-4 to TRBJ1-5; TRBD1 agrees at 9 bases. The ends lost 5 bases at V and 4 bases at J; junction bases unmatched: 12. The CDR3 runs to 17 residues. This CDR3 reads CASSPMTGGFRNQPQHF. In DNA, the CDR3 is TGTGCCAGCAGTCCGATGACAGGGGGGTTTCGGAATCAGCCCCAGCATTTT.

CDR3 bases: TGTGCCACCAGTGATTTGAAGGGCAATCAGCCCCAGCATTTT. Protein product: CATSDLKGNQPQHF. The chain combines TRBV24-1 with TRBJ1-5, with no clear D. The germline CDR1 and CDR2 sequences are KGHDR and SFDVKD. Trimming left V 0 bases short and J 2 bases short, with 4 bases between. The CDR3 consists of 14 residues.

The V gene is TRBV28, the J gene TRBJ1-3; 7 nucleotides match TRBD1. This CDR3 region has 14 residues. V lost 2 bases to trimming and J lost 7 bases; unmatched junction nucleotides: 5. Germline-derived CDR1 and CDR2 are MDHEN and SYDVKM. CDR3 protein: CASSLGDRVNTIYF. CDR3 nucleotides: TGTGCCAGCAGTTTAGGCGACAGGGTTAACACCATATATTTT. Using reference TRBV28 and TRBJ1-3 for the parts outside the CDR3, the full variable domain is DVKVTQSSRYLVKRTGEKVFLECVQDMDHENMFWYRQDPGLGLRLIYFSYDVKMKEKGDIPEGYSVSREKKERFSLILESASTNQTSMYLCASSLGDRVNTIYFGEGSWLTVV.

This clonotype has just a few counts. V is TRBV7-3 and J is TRBJ1-1; the D is unclear. This CDR3 region has 13 residues. CDR1 and CDR2 from the germline V gene are SGHTA and FQGTGA. Trimming pared 5 bases from V and 7 bases from J, leaving 14 bases between. The CDR3 region is CASSPDRRSEAFF. The CDR3 region has the DNA TGTGCCAGCAGCCCCGATAGGAGGAGTGAAGCTTTCTTT.

The rearrangement joins TRBV28 to TRBJ1-5; D is uncertain. The CDR3 extends over 12 amino acids. Trimming left V 6 bases short and J 7 bases short, with 10 bases between. Germline V gives CDR1 MDHEN, CDR2 SYDVKM. This chain's CDR3 is CASSAPGQPQHF. The CDR3 coding sequence is TGTGCCAGCAGCGCCCCCGGGCAGCCCCAGCATTTT.

This chain uses TRBV6-1 with TRBJ1-5; 8 bases map to TRBD1. Germline V gene lookup returns CDR1 MNHNS and CDR2 SASEGT. The CDR3 covers 14 residues. Germline trimming cut 8 bases from V and 5 bases from J; bases unmatched to any gene: 8. The CDR3: CASADRATYQPQHF. The CDR3 DNA reads TGTGCCAGCGCGGACAGGGCTACCTATCAGCCCCAGCATTTT.